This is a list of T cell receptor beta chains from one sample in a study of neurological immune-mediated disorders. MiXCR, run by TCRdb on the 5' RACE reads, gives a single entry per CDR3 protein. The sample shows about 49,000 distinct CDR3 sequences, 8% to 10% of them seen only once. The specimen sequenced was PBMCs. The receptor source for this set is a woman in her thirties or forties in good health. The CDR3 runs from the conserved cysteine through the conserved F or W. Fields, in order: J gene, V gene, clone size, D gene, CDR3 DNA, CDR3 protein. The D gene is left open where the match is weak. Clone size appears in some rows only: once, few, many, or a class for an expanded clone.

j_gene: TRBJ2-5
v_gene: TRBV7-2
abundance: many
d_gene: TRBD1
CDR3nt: TGTGCCAGCAGCTGGGGCCAGGACAGGGGCATACAAGAGACCCAGTACTTC
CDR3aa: CASSWGQDRGIQETQYF

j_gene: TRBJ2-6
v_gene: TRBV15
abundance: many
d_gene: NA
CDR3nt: TGTGCCACCAGCAGACAGGGTCCCGGCTCTGGGGCCAACGTCCTGACTTTC
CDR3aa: CATSRQGPGSGANVLTF

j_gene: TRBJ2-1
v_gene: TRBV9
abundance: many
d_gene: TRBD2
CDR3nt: TGTGCCAGCAGCGTAGGGGGGGGGACCCGAATCAACAATGAGCAGTTCTTC
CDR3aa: CASSVGGGTRINNEQFF

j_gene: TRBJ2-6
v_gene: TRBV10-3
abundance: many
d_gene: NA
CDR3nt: TGTGCCACCCGGCCCGGGAAGGCCAACTCTGGGGCCAACGTCCTGACTTTC
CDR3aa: CATRPGKANSGANVLTF

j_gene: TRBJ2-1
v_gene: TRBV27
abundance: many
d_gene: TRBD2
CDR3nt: TGTGCCAGCAGTTTATCCCTAGCGGGGGGATACAATGAGCAGTTCTTC
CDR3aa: CASSLSLAGGYNEQFF

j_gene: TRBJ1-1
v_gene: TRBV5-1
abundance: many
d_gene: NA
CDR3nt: TGCGCCAGCAGCTTGGACAGACCGAACACTGAAGCTTTCTTT
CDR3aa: CASSLDRPNTEAFF

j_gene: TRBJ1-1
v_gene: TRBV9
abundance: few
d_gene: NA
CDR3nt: TGTGCCAGCAGCGTGACGAGGGGCACTGAAGCTTTCTTT
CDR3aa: CASSVTRGTEAFF

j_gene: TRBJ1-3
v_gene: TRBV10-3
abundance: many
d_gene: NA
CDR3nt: TGTGCCATCAGTGATGCCGTATCTGGAAACACCATATATTTT
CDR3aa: CAISDAVSGNTIYF

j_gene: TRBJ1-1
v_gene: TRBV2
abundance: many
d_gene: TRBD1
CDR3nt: TGTGCCAGCATTTTGACAGGGAGCACTGAAGCTTTCTTT
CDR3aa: CASILTGSTEAFF

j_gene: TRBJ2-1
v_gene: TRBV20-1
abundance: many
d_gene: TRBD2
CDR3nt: TGCAGTGTCAAAAGTAGCGGGGGGGTCTCCTACAATGAGCAGTTCTTC
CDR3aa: CSVKSSGGVSYNEQFF

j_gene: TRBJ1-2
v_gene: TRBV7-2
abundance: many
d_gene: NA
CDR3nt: TGTGCCAGCAGCGAGACTTCAGAAATTGTTGGCTACACCTTC
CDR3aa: CASSETSEIVGYTF

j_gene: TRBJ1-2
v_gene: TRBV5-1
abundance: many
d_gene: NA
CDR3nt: TGCGCCAGCAGCTCCGGGACGGTCCGGGCTGGCTACACCTTC
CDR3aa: CASSSGTVRAGYTF

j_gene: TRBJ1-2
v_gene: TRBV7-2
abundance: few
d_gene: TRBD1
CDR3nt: TGTGCCAGCAGCTCGACAGGGGGTTATGGCTACACCTTC
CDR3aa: CASSSTGGYGYTF

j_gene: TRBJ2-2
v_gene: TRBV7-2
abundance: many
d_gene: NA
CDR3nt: TGTGCCAGCAGCTTCTCAAGGCCCGGGAACACCGGGGAGCTGTTTTTT
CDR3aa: CASSFSRPGNTGELFF

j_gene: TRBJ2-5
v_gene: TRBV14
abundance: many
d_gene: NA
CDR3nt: TGTGCCAGCAGCCCCCCCAGAGGAGAGACCCAGTACTTC
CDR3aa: CASSPPRGETQYF

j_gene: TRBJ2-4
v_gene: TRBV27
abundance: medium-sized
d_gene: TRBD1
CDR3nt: TGTGCCAGCAGTCCGACAGGGGGCGCGGGGGGCATTCAGTACTTC
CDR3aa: CASSPTGGAGGIQYF

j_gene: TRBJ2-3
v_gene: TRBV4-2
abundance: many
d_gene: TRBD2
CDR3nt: TGTGCCAGCAGCTCTAGCGGGGGGTTCACAGATACGCAGTATTTT
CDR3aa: CASSSSGGFTDTQYF

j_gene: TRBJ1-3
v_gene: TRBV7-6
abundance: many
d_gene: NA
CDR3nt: TGTGCCAGCAGCTCCACAGGAAACACCATATATTTT
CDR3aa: CASSSTGNTIYF

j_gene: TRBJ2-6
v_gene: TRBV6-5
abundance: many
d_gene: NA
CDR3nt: TGTGCCAGCAGTCCGTTTAGTTGGGTAAATTTGGCCGGGGCCAACGTCCTGACTTTC
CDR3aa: CASSPFSWVNLAGANVLTF

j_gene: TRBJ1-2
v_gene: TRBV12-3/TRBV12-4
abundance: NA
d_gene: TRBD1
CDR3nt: TGTGCCAGCAGTTCGGGAGGGGGGCAGGGGGCCGGCTATGGCTACACCTTC
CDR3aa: CASSSGGGQGAGYGYTF

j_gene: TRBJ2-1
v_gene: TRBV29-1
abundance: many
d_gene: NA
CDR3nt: TGCAGCGTTATTGGGGCCCGTCGTTACAATGAGCAGTTCTTC
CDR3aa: CSVIGARRYNEQFF

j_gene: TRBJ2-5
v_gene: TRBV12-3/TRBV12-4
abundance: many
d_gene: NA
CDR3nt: TGTGCCAGCAGTTTAGGGCAGGCGGCGGAGACCCAGTACTTC
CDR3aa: CASSLGQAAETQYF

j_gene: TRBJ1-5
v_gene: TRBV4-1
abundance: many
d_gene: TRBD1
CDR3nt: TGCGCCAGCAGCGCCCGGACAGGGGATCAGCCCCAGCATTTT
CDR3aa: CASSARTGDQPQHF

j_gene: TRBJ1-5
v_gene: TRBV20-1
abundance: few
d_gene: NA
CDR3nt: TGCAGTGCTAGTCTTCCGGGGGCGCGGAGTCAGCCCCAGCATTTT
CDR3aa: CSASLPGARSQPQHF

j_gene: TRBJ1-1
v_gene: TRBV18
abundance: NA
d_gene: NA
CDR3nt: TGTGCCAGCTCGCGCAGCCCCGTGGGGGGGAACACTGAAGCTTTCTTT
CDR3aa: CASSRSPVGGNTEAFF

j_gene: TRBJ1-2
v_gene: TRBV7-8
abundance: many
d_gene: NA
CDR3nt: TGTGCCAGCAGCTTAGGCAGACCCTATGGCTACACCTTC
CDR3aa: CASSLGRPYGYTF

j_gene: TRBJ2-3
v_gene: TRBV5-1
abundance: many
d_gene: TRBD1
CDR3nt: TGCGCCAGCAGCTGGACGGGACAGCGAGCTAGCACAGATACGCAGTATTTT
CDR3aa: CASSWTGQRASTDTQYF

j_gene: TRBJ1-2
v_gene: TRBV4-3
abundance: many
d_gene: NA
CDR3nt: TGCGCCAGCAGCCAAGTAAAGCAGGCTAACTATGGCTACACCTTC
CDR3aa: CASSQVKQANYGYTF

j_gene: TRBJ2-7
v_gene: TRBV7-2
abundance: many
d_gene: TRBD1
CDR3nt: TGTGCCAGCAGCTTAGACAGGGGGCTCAAAGAGCAGTACTTC
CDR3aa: CASSLDRGLKEQYF

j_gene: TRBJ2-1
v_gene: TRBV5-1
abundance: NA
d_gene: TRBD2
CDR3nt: TGCGCCAGCAGCTTCTCGACTAGCGGGGAGGCCGCCTCCTACAACGAGCAGTTCTTC
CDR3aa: CASSFSTSGEAASYNEQFF

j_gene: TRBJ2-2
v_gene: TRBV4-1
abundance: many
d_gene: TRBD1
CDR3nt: TGCGCCAGCAGCCCGGACAGGGTCGACGACACCGGGGAGCTGTTTTTT
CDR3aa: CASSPDRVDDTGELFF

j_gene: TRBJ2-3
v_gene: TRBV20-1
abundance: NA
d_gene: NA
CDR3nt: TGCAGTGGCTCGTTCGTCAGTGGAGATACGCAGTATTTT
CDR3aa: CSGSFVSGDTQYF

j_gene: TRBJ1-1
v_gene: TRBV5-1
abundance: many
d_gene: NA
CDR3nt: TGCGCCAGCAGCTGGGCCGGGGCCGCGAACACTGAAGCTTTCTTT
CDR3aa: CASSWAGAANTEAFF